The 21 T cell receptor beta chains below all came from one sample that was sequenced in a study of molecular identifiers for immune sequencing clone quantification. Each CDR3 protein gets one entry after TCRdb re-called the PCR reads with MiXCR. The profile shows about 510,000 distinct CDR3 sequences, roughly 24% of them singletons. The sample was naive CD8+ T cells from blood, with Jurkat cell RNA spiked in. Sample subset: FACS-sorted CD8+CD4-CCR7+CD45RA+ naive T cells. All receptors come from a human donor in good health. Some libraries in this study had Jurkat cell RNA spiked in.

The chain recombines TRBV5-6 with TRBJ2-7; D gene ambiguous. Per the germline V gene, CDR1 is SGHDT and CDR2 is YYEEEE. Trimming left V 0 bases short and J 3 bases short, with 10 bases between. This CDR3 contains 14 residues. This CDR3 is CASSLAFSYYEQYF. The CDR3 DNA is TGTGCCAGCAGCTTGGCCTTCTCCTACTACGAGCAGTACTTC.

V and J are TRBV29-1 and TRBJ2-1, with 9 bases aligning to TRBD2. V lost 4 bases to trimming and J lost 1 base; unmatched junction nucleotides: 5. CDR1 is SQVTM, CDR2 ANQGSEA, per germline. The CDR3 is 15 residues long. DNA for the CDR3: TGCAGCGTTGGGTCGACTAGCGGTTCCTACAATGAGCAGTTCTTC. This sequence encodes CSVGSTSGSYNEQFF.

The table lists this clonotype with many counts. A read error may produce the germline difference seen at one junction end. The rearrangement uses TRBV5-1 and TRBJ2-3; 8 bases agree with TRBD1. The CDR3 consists of 15 residues. From germline, CDR1 is SGHRS and CDR2 YFSETQ. This chain's CDR3 is CASSLGDRGPDTQYF. The CDR3 nucleotides read TGCGCCAGCAGTTTGGGCGACAGGGGACCAGATACGCAGTATTTT.

The chain joins TRBV12-3 or TRBV12-4 to TRBJ2-7; 8 nucleotides agree with TRBD1. The length of the CDR3 is 15 residues. The V segment lost 1 base and the J segment 0 bases; nucleotides outside the gene matches: 2. CDR3 DNA sequence: TGTGCCAGCAGTTTAGAGACAGGGGCCTCCTACGAGCAGTACTTC. It specifies CASSLETGASYEQYF.

This clonotype has at least ten counts. The V and J genes are TRBV7-9 and TRBJ2-5; no clear D gene. The CDR3 loop spans 14 amino acids. Germline CDR1 SEHNR, CDR2 FQNEAQ (reference sequence). V was pared by 4 bases and J by 5 bases, with 14 bases between. The CDR3 spells CASSSATQAETQYF. CDR3 bases: TGTGCCAGCAGCTCAGCTACCCAGGCGGAGACCCAGTACTTC.

The table lists this clonotype with a few counts. The V gene is TRBV30, the J gene TRBJ2-2; no clear D gene. The V end was cut by 4 bases, the J end by 4 bases, with 10 bases between. This CDR3 region has 13 residues. Germline CDR1 is GTSNPN and CDR2 is SVGIG (reference sequence). CDR3 sequence reads: CAWMYLGTGELFF. The DNA for the CDR3 is TGTGCCTGGATGTATTTAGGCACCGGGGAGCTGTTTTTT.

In this sample, this clonotype turned up a few times. The J gene is TRBJ1-6, the V gene TRBV7-9; D remains ambiguous. Germline CDR1 is SEHNR and CDR2 is FQNEAQ (reference sequence). The CDR3 is 14 amino acids. The V end was cut by 7 bases, the J end by 7 bases, with 14 bases between. The CDR3, as DNA: TGTGCCAGCAACGAGGGAGTGGGCAATTCACCCCTCCACTTT. It specifies CASNEGVGNSPLHF. Together with reference TRBV7-9 and TRBJ1-6, the CDR3 gives the full variable domain: DTGVSQNPRHKITKRGQNVTFRCDPISEHNRLYWYRQTLGQGPEFLTYFQNEAQLEKSRLLSDRFSAERPKGSFSTLEIQRTEQGDSAMYLCASNEGVGNSPLHFGNGTRLTVT.

This clonotype was counted ten times or more. The chain joins TRBV7-2 to TRBJ2-3, with D unclear. The CDR3 length is 12 residues. Germline V lookup: CDR1 SGHTA, CDR2 FQGNSA. With 1 base removed from V and 5 bases from J, the gap between germline ends came to 4 bases. The CDR3 DNA is TGTGCCAGCAGCTTAGTTAGAGATACGCAGTATTTT. This gives the protein CASSLVRDTQYF.

V and J are TRBV19 and TRBJ2-7; D not resolved. The V and J ends lost 9 bases and 0 bases respectively, with 21 bases between them. CDR3 length: 16 amino acids. CDR1 LNHDA and CDR2 SQIVND come from the germline V gene (reference sequence). This CDR3 reads CASSPAVGRSSYEQYF. As DNA, the CDR3 is TGTGCCAGCTCCCCGGCCGTCGGCAGGAGCTCCTACGAGCAGTACTTC.

Remarks on this clonotype: A clone one base away is much larger, so this may be a read error. This chain connects TRBV7-9 to TRBJ1-1; weak D call: TRBD1 (5 bases). Trimming shortened V by 8 bases and J by 10 bases, and 20 bases separated the two germline ends. The length of the CDR3 is 13 residues. Germline-derived CDR1 and CDR2 are SEHNR and FQNEAQ (reference sequence). The CDR3 DNA sequence: TGTGCCAGCCAAAGCTTAGTTGGGGGAGCAGCTTTCTTT. This sequence encodes CASQSLVGGAAFF.

About this clonotype itself: Just one base apart from a much larger clone, this may be a read error. This chain joins TRBV19 and TRBJ1-5; D is uncertain. Per germline, CDR1 LNHDA and CDR2 SQIVND (reference sequence). The CDR3 is made up of 13 amino acids. Trimming stripped 8 bases from V and 4 bases from J, with 12 bases between. The CDR3 DNA reads as TGTGCCAGTGCCATGACCCTAAATCAGCCCCAGCATTTT. Translated, it gives CASAMTLNQPQHF.

Concerning this clonotype itself: This may stem from a read error, because a much larger clone lies one nucleotide away. The gene calls are TRBV7-9 and TRBJ2-3; tentatively, D is TRBD2 (6 bases). Looked up from germline, CDR1 is SEHNR and CDR2 is FQNEAQ (reference sequence). The CDR3 covers 14 residues. CDR3 nucleotide sequence: TGTGCCAGCAGCTTAGCTAGCGGCGGTGATACGCAGTGTTTT. Its translation is CASSLASGGDTQCF.

A word on this clonotype: A much more abundant neighbour one base away suggests this may be a read error. The chain recombines TRBV20-1 with TRBJ2-7; no definite D call. Germline V gene lookup returns CDR1 DFQATT and CDR2 SNEGSKA (reference sequence). The V end was cut by 0 bases, the J end by 7 bases, with 7 bases between. This CDR3 has 11 amino acids. The CDR3: CSARDRWEQYF. The CDR3 DNA is TGCAGTGCTAGAGATAGGTGGGAGCAGTACTTC.

This clonotype was recorded at least ten times. This chain links TRBV7-9 with TRBJ2-3, with 9 bases lining up with TRBD1. This CDR3 region has 16 residues. Germline CDR1 and CDR2: SEHNR and FQNEAQ (reference sequence). Losses at the gene ends were 5 bases for V and 4 bases for J; bases not matched to a gene: 10. This CDR3 reads CASSRYTGGPSDTQYF. DNA for the CDR3: TGTGCCAGCAGCCGATACACAGGGGGCCCATCAGATACGCAGTATTTT.

This clonotype came up a few times. The chain links TRBV5-1 to TRBJ2-5; tentatively, D is TRBD1 (6 bases). Germline lookup yields CDR1 SGHRS and CDR2 YFSETQ. There are 14 residues in the CDR3. Trimming removed 5 bases at V and 0 bases at J, with 11 bases between. CDR3 nucleotides: TGCGCCAGCAGACGGGACACGTACCAAGAGACCCAGTACTTC. Translation: CASRRDTYQETQYF.

A few counts support this clonotype. The V and J genes are TRBV5-1 and TRBJ1-1, with D tentatively TRBD1 (5 bases). This CDR3 contains 14 residues. The V gene's germline CDR1 is SGHRS and CDR2 YFSETQ. The ends were cut back, 6 bases at V and 3 bases at J, with 15 bases in the middle. CDR3: CASTFNEGDTEAFF. In DNA, the CDR3 is TGCGCCAGCACCTTTAACGAAGGGGACACTGAAGCTTTCTTT.

This clonotype was counted a few times. V is TRBV4-3 and J is TRBJ1-1, with D possibly matching TRBD1 (6 bases). Between the trimmed V and J ends, which lost 1 base and 2 bases, there was a span of 14 bases. The length of the CDR3 is 16 residues. CDR1 is LGHNA and CDR2 is YSLEER in the germline V gene. The CDR3 is CASSQGPLQGNTEAFF. CDR3 nucleotide sequence: TGCGCCAGCAGCCAAGGCCCACTACAGGGAAACACTGAAGCTTTCTTT.

In regard to this clonotype: A read error may produce the germline difference seen at one junction end. This sequence joins TRBV6-5 and TRBJ1-6; no firm D call. Germline lookup yields CDR1 MNHEY and CDR2 SVGAGI. The CDR3 loop spans 18 amino acids. The CDR3 sequence is CASGYTPQDLSYNSPLHF. In DNA, the CDR3 is TGTGCCAGCGGTTACACCCCCCAGGACCTCTCCTATAATTCACCCCTCCACTTT.

This clonotype was recorded many times. V usage is TRBV7-3 and J usage is TRBJ2-5; D is uncertain. The CDR3 spans 13 residues. Trimming stripped 1 base from V and 1 base from J, with 4 bases between. CDR1 and CDR2 from the germline V gene are SGHTA and FQGTGA. CDR3 DNA sequence: TGTGCCAGCAGCTTAAATATCCAAGAGACCCAGTACTTC. Translation: CASSLNIQETQYF.

This clonotype was detected only a few times. The chain combines TRBV28 with TRBJ2-7, with D perhaps matching TRBD2 (5 bases). The CDR3 is 14 amino acids. Trimming pared 4 bases from V and 2 bases from J, leaving 12 bases between. The germline CDR1 and CDR2 sequences are MDHEN and SYDVKM. CDR3 in amino acids: CASSWRSIPYEQYF. In DNA form, the CDR3 reads TGTGCCAGCAGTTGGAGGTCTATCCCCTACGAGCAGTACTTC.

This clonotype was found once. V is TRBV30 and J is TRBJ2-7, with D perhaps given as TRBD1 or TRBD2 (5 bases each). With 1 base removed from V and 7 bases from J, the gap between germline ends came to 8 bases. Germline V lookup: CDR1 GTSNPN, CDR2 SVGIG (reference sequence). The CDR3 extends over 11 amino acids. For the CDR3, the DNA is TGTGCCTGGAGTGGTGGGGGTGAGCAGTACTTC. Translation: CAWSGGGEQYF.